This TCR beta chain was sequenced during a study of T-cell reconstitution after alpha-beta-depleted transplantation in children. Study-level points and caveats: After transplant, at about two months, alpha-beta T cells were reportedly derived from several hundred expanded graft clones. T cells produced anew were the main source of T-cell counts and diversity one year after transplant.

The germline V gene has CDR1 MGHRA and CDR2 YSYEKL. The CDR3 totals 18 residues. V lost 1 base to trimming and J lost 2 bases, with 19 bases between them. Construction of the TCRbeta library involved unique molecular identifiers. A single record per CDR3 protein comes from TCRdb applying MiXCR to the PCR reads. The data show hundreds of thousands of distinct CDR3 sequences, around 16% seen once. Remarks on this clonotype: Its antigen is as yet unknown.

V is TRBV4-1 and J is TRBJ2-3, with a weak D call TRBD1 (7 bases). The specimen was PBMCs, mostly from graft donor cells, collected 360 days after TCRalphabeta/CD19-depleted stem cell transplant. The sequence was obtained from a male patient between 2 and 10 years old who had a stem cell transplant for acute lymphoblastic leukemia, so the T cells may come from the graft donor. In DNA form, the CDR3 reads TGCGCCAGCAGCCAAGCAGGGGGACGGGGGCGGAACACAGATACGCAGTATTTT. Its protein product is CASSQAGGRGRNTDTQYF.